The 31 T cell receptor beta chains in this list originate from one sample, sequenced in a study of cytomegalovirus exposure and HLA in healthy donors. The protocol was immunoSEQ multiplex PCR, while the TCRdb copy is restricted to in-frame clones and leaves out a portion. The repertoire holds more than 200,000 clones, with 90% as singletons. The sequencing sample was made of PBMCs. These receptors were taken from a woman in her thirties in good health and CMV-seronegative.

V is TRBV19 and J is TRBJ2-7, with a possible D match to TRBD2 (7 bases). The germline V gene encodes CDR1 LNHDA and CDR2 SQIVND (reference sequence). Trimming took 3 bases from V and 5 from J, leaving 14 bases between them. The CDR3 runs to 14 residues. CDR3 nucleotide sequence: TGTGCCAGTAGTATCTTCGAGCGGGACAACGAGCAGTACTTC. Translated: CASSIFERDNEQYF.

The chain is built from TRBV11-2 and TRBJ1-4, with TRBD1 matching over 9 bases. In germline, CDR1 is SGHAT, CDR2 FQNNGV. J was trimmed by 4 bases and V by 6 bases; bases with no gene match: 6. This CDR3 region has 15 residues. The CDR3 reads CASRQPGQGNEKLFF. For the CDR3, the DNA is TGTGCCAGCAGACAGCCGGGACAGGGTAATGAAAAACTGTTTTTT.

About this clone: Other DNA variants within this sample encode the same CDR3. This rearrangement joins TRBV9 to TRBJ2-7, with D unresolved. The germline gives CDR1 SGDLS, CDR2 YYNGEE. CDR3 size: 11 residues. Trimming shortened V by 4 bases and J by 7 bases, and 9 bases separated the two germline ends. CDR3 DNA: TGTGCCAGCAGCACCGGTGGGGAGCAGTACTTC. Its protein is CASSTGGEQYF.

Only a few counts were recorded for this clone. CDR3 residues: CASSLGQVNQPQHF. In nucleotides, the CDR3 is TGTGCCAGCAGCTTAGGTCAGGTCAATCAGCCCCAGCATTTT. The chain has TRBV7-8 and TRBJ1-5; no definite D call. V dropped 1 base and J dropped 3 bases, with 7 bases sitting between them. CDR1 is SGHVS, CDR2 FQNEAQ, per germline. The CDR3 is 14 residues long.

The J gene is TRBJ2-5, the V gene TRBV27; a possible D gene is TRBD2 (6 bases). This CDR3 has 14 residues. Trimming cost V 4 bases and J 7 bases, with 16 bases left between them. From germline, CDR1 is MNHEY and CDR2 SMNVEV (reference sequence). The CDR3 nucleotides are TGTGCCAGCAGTTCCCCCGCAGGGAGGAGGACCCAGTACTTC. Translating gives CASSSPAGRRTQYF.

The chain carries TRBV28 and TRBJ2-7; 7 positions match TRBD2. Germline assignment: CDR1 MDHEN and CDR2 SYDVKM. This CDR3 has 11 residues. Trimming at V came to 5 bases and at J to 7 bases, leaving 2 bases not matched to a gene. CDR3 nucleotides: TGTGCCAGCAGTCGGGGGGAGGAGCAGTACTTC. The encoded protein is CASSRGEEQYF.

The rearrangement joins TRBV5-4 to TRBJ2-5, with TRBD2 matching 10 bases. Germline V CDR1 and CDR2: SGHNT, YYREEE (reference sequence). The CDR3 length is 15 residues. Losses at the gene ends were 4 bases for V and 1 base for J; bases not matched to a gene: 4. The CDR3 DNA reads as TGTGCCAGCAGCCAAAGCGGGAGGGGCCAAGAGACCCAGTACTTC. This gives the protein CASSQSGRGQETQYF.

V is TRBV7-9 and J is TRBJ2-3; D is ambiguous. CDR1 and CDR2 from the germline V gene are SEHNR and FQNEAQ (reference sequence). The ends were cut back, 4 bases at V and 2 bases at J, with 4 bases in the middle. The CDR3 runs 12 residues. Written as DNA, the CDR3 is TGTGCCAGCAGCTCATTCACAGATACGCAGTATTTT. Amino acid sequence: CASSSFTDTQYF.

The rearrangement uses TRBV10-3 and TRBJ2-1; 7 bases fit TRBD2. The germline V gene encodes CDR1 ENHRY and CDR2 SYGVKD. CDR3 length: 17 residues. V dropped 3 bases and J dropped 0; count of bases not matched to a gene: 8. CDR3 sequence: CAISDPLERGSYNEQFF. The CDR3 DNA reads as TGTGCCATCAGTGACCCCTTGGAGCGGGGCTCCTACAATGAGCAGTTCTTC.

This sequence joins TRBV27 and TRBJ1-2, with a weak D call TRBD1 (5 bases). The CDR3 is 13 residues long. Trimming removed 2 bases at V and 5 bases at J, with 9 bases between. Germline-derived CDR1 and CDR2 are MNHEY and SMNVEV (reference sequence). CDR3 sequence (DNA): TGTGCCAGCAGTTTACAGGGCGGGTATGGCTACACCTTC. The encoded protein is CASSLQGGYGYTF.

This clone has only a few counts. V is TRBV28 and J is TRBJ1-5; 10 positions agree with TRBD1. The CDR3 totals 16 residues. Germline CDR1 is MDHEN and CDR2 is SYDVKM. V shed 6 bases and J 5 bases; nucleotides not matched to a gene: 10. CDR3 in DNA: TGTGCCAGCAGCACACCTCGACAGGGGGCGCATCAGCCCCAGCATTTT. This translates into CASSTPRQGAHQPQHF.

V gene TRBV27 combines with J gene TRBJ2-1; 12 bases are a match to TRBD2. Trimming at V came to 2 bases and at J to 6 bases, leaving 5 bases not matched to a gene. This CDR3 spans 16 amino acids. Germline V gene lookup returns CDR1 MNHEY and CDR2 SMNVEV (reference sequence). Here the CDR3 DNA reads TGTGCCAGCAGTTTACTAGCGGGAGGGCCATTCAATGAGCAGTTCTTC. Encoded protein: CASSLLAGGPFNEQFF.

The chain joins TRBV27 to TRBJ1-5, with TRBD1 as a possible D gene (6 bases). V was pared by 5 bases and J by 3 bases, with 14 bases between. Germline V gene sequence: CDR1 MNHEY, CDR2 SMNVEV (reference sequence). The CDR3 is 15 residues long. The CDR3 is CASSVDSQLNQPQHF. The DNA of the CDR3 is TGTGCCAGCAGTGTGGACAGCCAGCTCAATCAGCCCCAGCATTTT.

J is TRBJ2-7 and V is TRBV27, with 7 bases aligning to TRBD1. CDR1 and CDR2 (germline): MNHEY, SMNVEV (reference sequence). Trimming removed 5 bases from V and 2 bases from J; junction bases left unmatched: 6. CDR3 size: 14 residues. DNA for the CDR3: TGTGCCAGCAGTCCTATGACAGGGCCCTACGAGCAGTACTTC. It encodes CASSPMTGPYEQYF.

The chain employs TRBV28 and TRBJ2-3; D is possibly TRBD2 (5 bases). Germline loops: CDR1 MDHEN, CDR2 SYDVKM. Trimming removed 3 bases from V and 4 bases from J, with 11 bases in between. This CDR3 has 14 amino acids. The CDR3 region has the DNA TGTGCCAGCAGTTTGGGAGTATCGGCAGATACGCAGTATTTT. Its translation is CASSLGVSADTQYF. The full variable domain, completed using reference TRBV28 and TRBJ2-3, is DVKVTQSSRYLVKRTGEKVFLECVQDMDHENMFWYRQDPGLGLRLIYFSYDVKMKEKGDIPEGYSVSREKKERFSLILESASTNQTSMYLCASSLGVSADTQYFGPGTRLTVL.

The rearrangement joins TRBV4-3 to TRBJ2-2, with 8 bases lining up with TRBD1. Germline CDR1 is LGHNA and CDR2 is YSLEER. The V and J ends lost 3 bases and 8 bases, in that order; junction bases with no gene match: 8. The CDR3 covers 15 residues. The CDR3 DNA follows: TGCGCCAGCAGCCAGGCCAGGACAGGGAAGGGGGAGCTGTTTTTT. Residues: CASSQARTGKGELFF.

The V call is TRBV19, the J call TRBJ2-5; 7 bases match TRBD2. The CDR3 runs 16 residues. The trim removed 3 bases at V and 5 bases at J, leaving 12 bases unmatched. Germline V gene lookup returns CDR1 LNHDA and CDR2 SQIVND (reference sequence). The CDR3 DNA sequence: TGTGCCAGTAGTATTGAGATGGCGGGAGAAGGGGAGACCCAGTACTTC. Protein product: CASSIEMAGEGETQYF.

This clone was observed a single time. The rearrangement joins TRBV4-3 to TRBJ2-1; possible D gene TRBD2, 5 bases. Germline assignment: CDR1 LGHNA and CDR2 YSLEER. The CDR3 runs 16 residues. V dropped 0 bases and J dropped 2 bases, with 11 bases sitting between them. The chain's CDR3 is CASSQDPFGAYNEQFF. The CDR3 region has the DNA TGCGCCAGCAGCCAAGACCCATTCGGGGCCTACAATGAGCAGTTCTTC.

This sequence joins TRBV7-9 and TRBJ2-2, with a possible D match to TRBD1 (6 bases). CDR3 size: 18 residues. Trimming removed 5 bases at V and 3 bases at J, with 22 bases between. Germline-derived CDR1 and CDR2 are SEHNR and FQNEAQ (reference sequence). The CDR3, as DNA: TGTGCCAGCAGCCCCCTAGGAGACAGGACTTTTTACACCGGGGAGCTGTTTTTT. Translated, it gives CASSPLGDRTFYTGELFF.

This clone was observed a handful of times. The chain carries TRBV4-3 and TRBJ1-2; 8 positions agree with TRBD1. There are 18 residues in the CDR3. The trim removed 0 bases at V and 3 bases at J, leaving 12 bases unmatched. CDR1 and CDR2 from the germline V gene are LGHNA and YSLEER. The CDR3 nucleotides are TGCGCCAGCAGCCAAGATTGGGCAGGGGGCTTCGTTGACTATGGCTACACCTTC. Its protein is CASSQDWAGGFVDYGYTF.

The chain has TRBV2 and TRBJ2-3; the D is unclear. The CDR3 runs to 14 residues. The V end was cut by 5 bases, the J end by 2 bases, with 11 bases between. Germline V CDR1 and CDR2: SNHLY, FYNNEI. The CDR3 loop reads CASSYGGTTDTQYF. The CDR3, as DNA: TGTGCCAGCAGTTACGGCGGTACCACAGATACGCAGTATTTT.

The V gene is TRBV6-5, the J gene TRBJ2-3; 7 nucleotides align to TRBD1. The trim removed 6 bases at V and 4 bases at J, leaving 4 bases unmatched. This CDR3 is built from 13 residues. The germline gives CDR1 MNHEY, CDR2 SVGAGI. This CDR3 is CASRPTGADTQYF. CDR3 nucleotides: TGTGCCAGCAGGCCTACAGGGGCAGATACGCAGTATTTT.

The CDR3 region has the DNA TGTGCCAGCACCGGACTGGGAGCTAACAATGAGCAGTTCTTC. This codes for CASTGLGANNEQFF. The V and J genes are TRBV7-9 and TRBJ2-1; a weak D match, TRBD2 (5 bases). This CDR3 spans 14 amino acids. The V gene's germline CDR1 is SEHNR and CDR2 FQNEAQ (reference sequence). Deletions cut 7 bases from V and 5 bases from J, with 15 bases between.

The chain couples TRBV4-2 to TRBJ2-3, with TRBD2 matching over 10 bases. The germline CDR1 and CDR2 sequences are LGHNA and YNFKEQ. J lost 2 bases, V lost 6 bases, and 5 bases had no gene match. The CDR3 covers 15 residues. The CDR3 region has the DNA TGTGCCAGCAGTAAAGGACTAGCGGACACAGATACGCAGTATTTT. This encodes CASSKGLADTDTQYF.

This clone was detected only once. The chain couples TRBV14 to TRBJ2-1, with D unresolved. The V end lost 1 base, the J end lost 6 bases, and 7 bases lay between the germline ends. This CDR3 region has 13 residues. Germline assignment: CDR1 SGHDN and CDR2 FVKESK. For the CDR3, the DNA is TGTGCCAGCAGCCAAGGCCAGTTCAATGAGCAGTTCTTC. Residues: CASSQGQFNEQFF.

The chain is built from TRBV6-6 and TRBJ1-3; 11 bases are a match to TRBD1. This CDR3 spans 16 amino acids. J gave up 1 base and V 7 bases, and 6 bases lay outside the gene matches. Per germline, CDR1 MNHNY and CDR2 SVGAGI (reference sequence). The CDR3: CASKRTGGTSGNTIYF. The CDR3 bases are TGTGCCAGCAAAAGGACAGGGGGCACGTCTGGAAACACCATATATTTT.

The genes are TRBV11-2 and TRBJ2-1; D remains ambiguous. Germline V gene data show CDR1 as SGHAT and CDR2 as FQNNGV. Trimming removed 5 bases at V and 5 bases at J, with 4 bases between. The CDR3 contains 11 residues. The DNA for the CDR3 is TGTGCCAGCAGCCCCAACAATGAGCAGTTCTTC. As protein: CASSPNNEQFF.

The CDR3 reads CSVEISQRNTGELFF. The DNA for the CDR3 is TGCAGCGTTGAAATCTCGCAGAGGAACACCGGGGAGCTGTTTTTT. The rearrangement links TRBV29-1 to TRBJ2-2; D is unclear. Trimming stripped 2 bases from V and 1 base from J, with 11 bases between. Per the germline V gene, CDR1 is SQVTM and CDR2 is ANQGSEA. The CDR3 consists of 15 residues.

The rearrangement uses TRBV27 and TRBJ2-1; D tentatively fits TRBD1 or TRBD2 (5 bases each). Per germline, CDR1 MNHEY and CDR2 SMNVEV (reference sequence). The V end was cut by 5 bases, the J end by 5 bases, with 19 bases between. The CDR3 is made up of 16 amino acids. The chain's CDR3 is CASSRGEVPWDNEQFF. Written as DNA, the CDR3 is TGTGCCAGCAGTAGGGGAGAGGTCCCATGGGACAATGAGCAGTTCTTC.

The chain uses TRBV2 and TRBJ1-5, with D possibly matching TRBD1 (6 bases). Per germline, CDR1 SNHLY and CDR2 FYNNEI. The CDR3 contains 14 residues. The V end was cut by 6 bases, the J end by 0 bases, with 9 bases between. For the CDR3, the DNA is TGTGCCAGCAGCGCACAGGGTAGCAATCAGCCCCAGCATTTT. Encoded protein: CASSAQGSNQPQHF. The variable domain in full, with the rest retrieved from reference TRBV2 and TRBJ1-5, is EPEVTQTPSHQVTQMGQEVILRCVPISNHLYFYWYRQILGQKVEFLVSFYNNEISEKSEIFDDQFSVERPDGSNFTLKIRSTKLEDSAMYFCASSAQGSNQPQHFGDGTRLSIL.

This chain links TRBV6-1 with TRBJ2-7; 9 nucleotides align to TRBD2. The germline V gene encodes CDR1 MNHNS and CDR2 SASEGT. Trimming cost V 2 bases and J 0 bases; bases outside gene matches: 2. This CDR3 has 15 amino acids. The CDR3 DNA reads as TGTGCCAGCAGTGAACTAGCGGGGAGCTCCTACGAGCAGTACTTC. Its protein product is CASSELAGSSYEQYF.